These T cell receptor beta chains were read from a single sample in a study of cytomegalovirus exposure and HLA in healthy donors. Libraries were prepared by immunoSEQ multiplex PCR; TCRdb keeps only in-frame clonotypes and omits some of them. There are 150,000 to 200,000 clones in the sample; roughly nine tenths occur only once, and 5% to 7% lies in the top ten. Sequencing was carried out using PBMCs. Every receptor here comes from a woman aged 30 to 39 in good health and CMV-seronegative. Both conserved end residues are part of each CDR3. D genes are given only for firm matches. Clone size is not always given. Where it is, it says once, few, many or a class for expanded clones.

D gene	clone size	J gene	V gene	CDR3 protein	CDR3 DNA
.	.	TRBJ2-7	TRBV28	CASSFSPRVGGTYEQYF	TGTGCCAGCAGTTTTAGTCCCAGGGTGGGCGGGACCTACGAGCAGTACTTC
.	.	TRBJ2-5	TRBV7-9	CASSFGARGQETQYF	TGTGCCAGCAGCTTTGGTGCCCGGGGACAAGAGACCCAGTACTTC
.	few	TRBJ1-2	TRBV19	CASSFAGQGYTF	TGTGCCAGTAGTTTTGCAGGGCAGGGCTACACCTTC
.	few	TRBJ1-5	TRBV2	CASSDAGAQPQHF	TGTGCCAGCAGTGATGCCGGGGCTCAGCCCCAGCATTTT
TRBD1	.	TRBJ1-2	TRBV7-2	CASRLSGTGGLYGYTF	TGTGCCAGCAGGTTATCCGGGACAGGGGGCTTATATGGCTACACCTTC
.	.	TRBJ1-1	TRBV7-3	CASSLRGAANTEAFF	TGTGCCAGCAGCTTAAGGGGGGCAGCGAACACTGAAGCTTTCTTT
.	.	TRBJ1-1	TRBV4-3	CASSDRPMNTEAFF	TGCGCCAGCAGCGACAGGCCTATGAACACTGAAGCTTTCTTT
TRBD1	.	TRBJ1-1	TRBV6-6	CASRTGQGPTEAFF	TGTGCCAGCAGAACCGGACAGGGCCCCACTGAAGCTTTCTTT
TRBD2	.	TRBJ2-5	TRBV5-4	CASSPLAGGPETQYF	TGTGCCAGCAGCCCGCTAGCGGGGGGGCCCGAGACCCAGTACTTC
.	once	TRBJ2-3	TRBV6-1	CASSESRAATDTQYF	TGTGCCAGCAGTGAATCGCGGGCAGCCACAGATACGCAGTATTTT
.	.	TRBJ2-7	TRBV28	CASSPPEGHYEQYF	TGTGCCAGCAGTCCCCCAGAGGGTCACTACGAGCAGTACTTC
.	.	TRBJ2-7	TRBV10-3	CAISEPTRINAYEQYF	TGTGCCATCAGCGAGCCCACAAGGATCAATGCCTACGAGCAGTACTTC
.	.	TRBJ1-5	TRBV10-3	CAISDDRTVRPQHF	TGTGCCATCAGTGATGACAGGACAGTCCGGCCCCAGCATTTT
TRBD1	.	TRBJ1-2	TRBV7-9	CASSWGQGLEGYTF	TGTGCCAGCAGCTGGGGACAGGGGCTGGAGGGCTACACCTTC
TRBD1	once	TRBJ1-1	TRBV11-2	CASSFLAGGRTEAFF	TGTGCCAGCAGCTTTTTGGCAGGGGGCAGGACTGAAGCTTTCTTT
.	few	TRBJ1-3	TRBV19	CASSMGRYSGNTIYF	TGTGCCAGTAGTATGGGACGGTACTCTGGAAACACCATATATTTT
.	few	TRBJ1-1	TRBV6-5	CASSPPPFAEAFF	TGTGCCAGCAGTCCCCCCCCCTTCGCTGAAGCTTTCTTT
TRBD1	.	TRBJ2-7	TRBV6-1	CASARQGRYEQYF	TGTGCCAGCGCCCGACAGGGGAGATACGAGCAGTACTTC
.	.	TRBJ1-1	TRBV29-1	CSVERPGGARKAFF	TGCAGCGTTGAAAGGCCCGGGGGGGCGCGTAAAGCTTTCTTT
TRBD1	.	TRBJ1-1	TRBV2	CASSPRTGGNTEAFF	TGTGCCAGCAGTCCAAGGACAGGGGGGAACACTGAAGCTTTCTTT
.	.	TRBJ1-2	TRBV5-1	CASSLGATANYGYTF	TGCGCCAGCAGCTTGGGGGCGACAGCAAACTATGGCTACACCTTC
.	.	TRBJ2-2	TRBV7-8	CASSLADSRATWRTGELFF	TGTGCCAGCAGCCTAGCAGACTCCCGAGCGACTTGGAGGACCGGGGAGCTGTTTTTT
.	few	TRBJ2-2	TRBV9	CASSEQGDSYTGELFF	TGTGCCAGCAGCGAGCAGGGCGACTCTTACACCGGGGAGCTGTTTTTT
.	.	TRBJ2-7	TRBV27	CASSLGQGPYEQYF	TGTGCCAGCAGTTTAGGGCAGGGGCCCTACGAGCAGTACTTC
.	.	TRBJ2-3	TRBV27	CASSLSGTFTQYF	TGTGCCAGCAGTTTATCGGGAACTTTTACGCAGTATTTT
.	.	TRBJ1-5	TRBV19	CASSIELDGSNQPQHF	TGTGCCAGTAGTATAGAACTGGACGGTAGCAATCAGCCCCAGCATTTT
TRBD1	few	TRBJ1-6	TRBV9	CASSRTGGYNSPLHF	TGTGCCAGCAGCAGGACAGGGGGTTATAATTCACCCCTCCACTTT
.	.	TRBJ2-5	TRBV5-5	CASSLWRVREETQYF	TGTGCCAGCAGCTTGTGGAGGGTACGGGAAGAGACCCAGTACTTC
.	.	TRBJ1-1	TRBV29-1	CSVGSGSEAFF	TGCAGCGTTGGATCAGGGTCTGAAGCTTTCTTT
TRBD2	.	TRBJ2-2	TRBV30	CARSTSGSTAGELFF	TGTGCCCGATCGACTAGCGGGAGTACCGCCGGGGAGCTGTTTTTT
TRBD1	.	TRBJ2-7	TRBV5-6	CASSLGDSAYEQYF	TGTGCCAGCAGCTTGGGGGACAGCGCCTACGAGCAGTACTTC
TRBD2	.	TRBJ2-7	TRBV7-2	CASSLGTSGPYEQYF	TGTGCCAGCAGCTTAGGGACTAGCGGGCCCTACGAGCAGTACTTC
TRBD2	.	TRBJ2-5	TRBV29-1	CSVEDGRETQYF	TGCAGCGTTGAAGACGGGAGGGAGACCCAGTACTTC
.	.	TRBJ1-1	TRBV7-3	CASSLTLAAEAFF	TGTGCCAGCAGCTTAACGTTAGCGGCTGAAGCTTTCTTT
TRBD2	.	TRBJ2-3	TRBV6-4	CASSDSGTSGGADTQYF	TGTGCCAGCAGTGACTCCGGGACTAGCGGGGGGGCAGATACGCAGTATTTT
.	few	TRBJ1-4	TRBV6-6	CASSYMGGGEKLFF	TGTGCCAGCAGTTACATGGGGGGAGGGGAAAAACTGTTTTTT
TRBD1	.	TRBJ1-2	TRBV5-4	CASSLGDREGYGYTF	TGTGCCAGCAGCTTGGGGGACAGGGAAGGCTATGGCTACACCTTC
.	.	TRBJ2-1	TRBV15	CATSRSTVREQFF	TGTGCCACCAGCAGAAGTACGGTTCGTGAGCAGTTCTTC
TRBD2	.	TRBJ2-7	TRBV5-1	CASSFVRLAGGKSYEQYF	TGCGCCAGCAGCTTCGTACGACTAGCGGGAGGGAAATCCTACGAGCAGTACTTC
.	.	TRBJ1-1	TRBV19	CASSSRMARGTEAFF	TGTGCCAGTAGTTCCCGAATGGCACGGGGTACTGAAGCTTTCTTT
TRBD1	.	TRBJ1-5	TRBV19	CASTKTGEGSNQPQHF	TGTGCCAGTACCAAGACAGGGGAGGGTAGCAATCAGCCCCAGCATTTT
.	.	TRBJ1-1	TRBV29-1	CSAIGHFNTEAFF	TGCAGCGCTATAGGACATTTCAACACTGAAGCTTTCTTT
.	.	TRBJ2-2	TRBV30	CAWSPDPNTGELFF	TGTGCCTGGAGCCCGGACCCTAACACCGGGGAGCTGTTTTTT
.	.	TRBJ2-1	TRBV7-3	CASSLNNEQFF	TGTGCCAGCAGCTTAAACAATGAGCAGTTCTTC
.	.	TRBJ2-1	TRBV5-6	CASSRSPSNEQFF	TGTGCCAGCAGCCGATCACCAAGCAATGAGCAGTTCTTC
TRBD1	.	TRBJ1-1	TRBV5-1	CASSPGGRGNTEAFF	TGCGCCAGCAGCCCAGGGGGCCGGGGGAACACTGAAGCTTTCTTT
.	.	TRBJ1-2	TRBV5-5	CASSPYRVESLYGYTF	TGTGCCAGCAGCCCCTACAGGGTGGAGTCACTCTATGGCTACACCTTC
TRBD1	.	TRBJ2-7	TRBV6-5	CASSYSGQGNYEQYF	TGTGCCAGCAGTTACTCGGGACAGGGGAACTACGAGCAGTACTTC
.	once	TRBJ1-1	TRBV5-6	CASSWKVAGRRNTEAFF	TGTGCCAGCAGCTGGAAAGTGGCAGGGCGGAGGAACACTGAAGCTTTCTTT
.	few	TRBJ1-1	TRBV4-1	CASSQYDSEGPEAFF	TGCGCCAGCAGCCAATATGACTCAGAAGGACCCGAAGCTTTCTTT
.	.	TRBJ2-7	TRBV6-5	CASSYSSPSPWEQYF	TGTGCCAGCAGTTACTCTAGCCCTAGCCCTTGGGAGCAGTACTTC
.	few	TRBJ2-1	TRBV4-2	CASSQVADSDNEQFF	TGTGCCAGCAGCCAGGTAGCCGACTCCGACAATGAGCAGTTCTTC
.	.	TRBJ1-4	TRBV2	CASSESFRGNEKLFF	TGTGCCAGCAGTGAATCCTTCAGGGGCAATGAAAAACTGTTTTTT
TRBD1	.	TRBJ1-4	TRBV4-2	CASSQDRGLEKLFF	TGTGCCAGCAGCCAAGATAGGGGGCTTGAAAAACTGTTTTTT
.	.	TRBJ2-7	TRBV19	CASSMSRYEQYF	TGTGCCAGTAGTATGAGTCGCTACGAGCAGTACTTC
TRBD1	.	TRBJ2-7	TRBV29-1	CSVVDRGYEQYF	TGCAGCGTTGTGGACAGGGGTTACGAGCAGTACTTC
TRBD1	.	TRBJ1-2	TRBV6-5	CASSYSGTGDYGYTF	TGTGCCAGCAGTTATTCCGGGACAGGGGACTATGGCTACACCTTC
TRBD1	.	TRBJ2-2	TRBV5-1	CASSLVGRGQTGELFF	TGCGCCAGCAGCTTGGTTGGCAGGGGGCAAACCGGGGAGCTGTTTTTT
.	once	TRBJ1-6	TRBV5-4	CASSTGGGRSYSPLHF	TGTGCCAGCAGCACCGGGGGGGGGCGATCATATTCACCCCTCCACTTT